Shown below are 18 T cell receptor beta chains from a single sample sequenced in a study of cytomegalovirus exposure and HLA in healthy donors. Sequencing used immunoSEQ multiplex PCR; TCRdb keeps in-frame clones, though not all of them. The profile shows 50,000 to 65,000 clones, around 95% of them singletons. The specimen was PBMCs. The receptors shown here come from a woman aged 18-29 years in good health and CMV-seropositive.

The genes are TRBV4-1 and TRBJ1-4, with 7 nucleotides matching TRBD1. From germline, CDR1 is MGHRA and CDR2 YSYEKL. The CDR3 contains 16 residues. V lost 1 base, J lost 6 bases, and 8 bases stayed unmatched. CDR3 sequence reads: CASSQVAGGMDEKLFF. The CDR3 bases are TGCGCCAGCAGCCAAGTAGCAGGGGGTATGGATGAAAAACTGTTTTTT.

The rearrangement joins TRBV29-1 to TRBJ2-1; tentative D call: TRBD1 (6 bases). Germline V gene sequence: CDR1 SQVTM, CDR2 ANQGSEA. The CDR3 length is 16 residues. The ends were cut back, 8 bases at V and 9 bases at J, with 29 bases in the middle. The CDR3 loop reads CSSRTPTGPPVGEQFF. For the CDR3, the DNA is TGCAGCTCCAGGACCCCGACAGGCCCTCCGGTTGGTGAGCAGTTCTTC.

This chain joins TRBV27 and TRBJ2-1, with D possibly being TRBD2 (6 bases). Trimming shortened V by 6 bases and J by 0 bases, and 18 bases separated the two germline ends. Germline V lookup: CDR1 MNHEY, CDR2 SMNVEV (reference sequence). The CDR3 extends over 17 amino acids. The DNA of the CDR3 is TGTGCCAGCAGCCCGGTAGCGGCCGTAAGCTCCTACAATGAGCAGTTCTTC. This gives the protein CASSPVAAVSSYNEQFF.

The CDR3 is CASSERARTGASPLHF. The CDR3, as DNA: TGTGCCAGCAGTGAAAGGGCTCGGACAGGAGCCTCACCCCTCCACTTT. The chain employs TRBV2 and TRBJ1-6, with 7 nucleotides matching TRBD1. Unmatched junction bases numbered 11, after V lost 2 bases and J lost 10 bases. The CDR3 runs to 16 residues. Germline CDR1 is SNHLY and CDR2 is FYNNEI.

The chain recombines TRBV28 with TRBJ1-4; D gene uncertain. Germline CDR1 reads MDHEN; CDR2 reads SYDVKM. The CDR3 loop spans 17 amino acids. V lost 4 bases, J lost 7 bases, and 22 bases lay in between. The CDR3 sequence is CASSSTIPSKAGEKLFF. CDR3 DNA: TGTGCCAGCAGTTCGACGATCCCAAGTAAAGCGGGTGAAAAACTGTTTTTT.

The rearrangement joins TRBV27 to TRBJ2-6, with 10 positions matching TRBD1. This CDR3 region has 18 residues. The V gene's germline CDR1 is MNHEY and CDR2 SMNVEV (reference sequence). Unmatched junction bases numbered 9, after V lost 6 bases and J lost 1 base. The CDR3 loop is CASSLTGGNPSGANVLTF. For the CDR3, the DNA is TGTGCCAGCAGCTTGACAGGGGGCAATCCTTCTGGGGCCAACGTCCTGACTTTC.

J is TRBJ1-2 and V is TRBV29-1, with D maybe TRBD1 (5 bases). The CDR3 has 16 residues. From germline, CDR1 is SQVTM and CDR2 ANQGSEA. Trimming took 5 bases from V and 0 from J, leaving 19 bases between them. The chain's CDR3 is CSVPGGYLGSNYGYTF. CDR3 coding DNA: TGCAGCGTTCCGGGGGGGTACCTGGGATCTAACTATGGCTACACCTTC.

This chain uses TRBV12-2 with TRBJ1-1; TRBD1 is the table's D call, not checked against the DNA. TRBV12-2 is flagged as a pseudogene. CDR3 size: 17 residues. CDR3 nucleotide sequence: TGTGCAAGTCGCCTTAAAGGCAGGGTAAAAAATCACACTGAAGCTTTCTTT. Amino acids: CASRLKGRVKNHTEAFF.

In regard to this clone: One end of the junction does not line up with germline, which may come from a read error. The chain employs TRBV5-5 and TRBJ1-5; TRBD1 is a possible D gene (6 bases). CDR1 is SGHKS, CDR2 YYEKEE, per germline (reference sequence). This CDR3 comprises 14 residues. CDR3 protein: CASSPWGGNKPQHF. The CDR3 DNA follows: TGTGCCAGCAGCCCATGGGGGGGCAATAAGCCCCAGCATTTT.

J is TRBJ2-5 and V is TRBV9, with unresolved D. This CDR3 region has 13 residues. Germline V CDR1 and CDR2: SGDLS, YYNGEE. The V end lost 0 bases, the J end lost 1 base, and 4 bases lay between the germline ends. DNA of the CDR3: TGTGCCAGCAGCGTAGCTATCCAAGAGACCCAGTACTTC. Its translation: CASSVAIQETQYF.

In nucleotides, the CDR3 is TGCGCCAGCAGTCAATTGGGAAAGCGGGAGAACTACAATGAGCAGTTCTTC. It translates to CASSQLGKRENYNEQFF. The chain uses TRBV23-1 and TRBJ2-1, with TRBD2 matching 8 bases. TRBV23-1 is labeled an ORF, and its function is uncertain. Trimming at V came to 1 base and at J to 3 bases, leaving 8 bases not matched to a gene. This CDR3 has 17 residues.

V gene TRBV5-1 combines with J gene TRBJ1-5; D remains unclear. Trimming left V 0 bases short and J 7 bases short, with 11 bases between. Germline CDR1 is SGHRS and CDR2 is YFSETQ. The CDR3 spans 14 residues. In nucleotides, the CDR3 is TGCGCCAGCAGCTTGGCTCTGGGGAGCCAGCCCCAGCATTTT. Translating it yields CASSLALGSQPQHF.

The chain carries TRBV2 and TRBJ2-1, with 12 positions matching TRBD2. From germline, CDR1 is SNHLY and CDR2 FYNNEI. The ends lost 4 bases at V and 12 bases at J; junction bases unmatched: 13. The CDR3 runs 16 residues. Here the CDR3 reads CASSVWATSGSGGQFF. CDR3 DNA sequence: TGTGCCAGCAGTGTGTGGGCGACTAGCGGGAGCGGAGGGCAGTTCTTC.

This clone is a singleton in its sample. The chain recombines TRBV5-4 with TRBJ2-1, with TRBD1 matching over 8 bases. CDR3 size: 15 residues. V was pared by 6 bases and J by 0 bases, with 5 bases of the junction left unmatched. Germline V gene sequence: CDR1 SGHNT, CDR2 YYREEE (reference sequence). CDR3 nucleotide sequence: TGTGCCAGCAAGCCAGACAGGGGCTCCTACAATGAGCAGTTCTTC. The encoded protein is CASKPDRGSYNEQFF.

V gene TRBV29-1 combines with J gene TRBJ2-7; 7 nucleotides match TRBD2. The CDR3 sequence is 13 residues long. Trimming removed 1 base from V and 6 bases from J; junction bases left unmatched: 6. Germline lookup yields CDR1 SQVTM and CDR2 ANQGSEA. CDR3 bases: TGCAGCGTTGAAGGGGGAGGGTTCGCCGAGCAGTACTTC. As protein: CSVEGGGFAEQYF.

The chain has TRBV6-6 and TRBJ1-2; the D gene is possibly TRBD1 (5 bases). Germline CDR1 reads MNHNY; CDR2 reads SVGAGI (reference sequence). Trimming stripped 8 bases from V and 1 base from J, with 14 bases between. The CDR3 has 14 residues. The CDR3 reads CASDPGLLNYGYTF. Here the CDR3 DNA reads TGTGCCAGCGACCCGGGACTGCTTAACTATGGCTACACCTTC.

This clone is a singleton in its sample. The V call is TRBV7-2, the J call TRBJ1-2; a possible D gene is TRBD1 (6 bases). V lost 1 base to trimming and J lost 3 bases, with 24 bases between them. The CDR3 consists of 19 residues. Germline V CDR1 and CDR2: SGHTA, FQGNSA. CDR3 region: CASSLVLSPGGDTDYGYTF. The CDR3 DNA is TGTGCCAGCAGCTTAGTTCTTTCACCAGGTGGGGACACCGACTATGGCTACACCTTC. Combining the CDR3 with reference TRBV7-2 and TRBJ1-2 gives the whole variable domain GAGVSQSPSNKVTEKGKDVELRCDPISGHTALYWYRQSLGQGLEFLIYFQGNSAPDKSGLPSDRFSAERTGGSVSTLTIQRTQQEDSAVYLCASSLVLSPGGDTDYGYTFGSGTRLTVV.

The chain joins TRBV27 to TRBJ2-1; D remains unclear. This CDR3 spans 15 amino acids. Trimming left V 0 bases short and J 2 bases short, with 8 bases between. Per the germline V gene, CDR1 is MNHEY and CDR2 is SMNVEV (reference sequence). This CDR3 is CASSLSAAPYNEQFF. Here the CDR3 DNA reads TGTGCCAGCAGTTTATCCGCGGCGCCCTACAATGAGCAGTTCTTC.